The rows below give T cell receptor beta chains drawn from one sample of a study of blood T cell repertoires in COVID-19. The assay was immunoSEQ multiplex PCR, and TCRdb's table has in-frame clones only and misses some. Of roughly 220,000 clones in the sample, 86% were seen once. Sample: PBMCs or T cells enriched from blood (not recorded which). These receptors came from a woman aged 40 to 50 with acute COVID-19. Each CDR3 is given with its conserved first and last residue. Clone size is given for some rows only: seen once, a few or many times, or a class if the clone is expanded.

clone_size	v_call	cdr3_aa
-	TRBV21-1	CASSKAGSRGLPQPQHF
once	TRBV27	CASSGGPSYEQYF
-	TRBV28	CASRSRGRGETQYF
-	TRBV7-7	CASSLGTGGQETQYF
few	TRBV7-9	CASSSLSTGAGYTF
-	TRBV7-3	CASSLLGGNNNEQFF
few	TRBV28	CASSRDYRTDTQYF
few	TRBV9	CASSTTGGDTGELFF
-	TRBV28	CASTLKNTEAFF
-	TRBV12-2	CASRLQMAGHLNTEAFF
-	TRBV14	CASSQVTSGSRGEQFF
-	TRBV3-1/TRBV3-2	CASSPRAGTYNEQFF
-	TRBV19	CASSSTGSGTGELFF
-	TRBV5-4	CASRDGLGNYGYTF
once	TRBV5-1	CASSLGQPGKSSYNEQFF
-	TRBV3-1/TRBV3-2	CASSLGSGAYEQYF
-	TRBV13	CASSARSSGANVLTF
-	TRBV3-1/TRBV3-2	CASSRLGGARGSGGYTF
-	TRBV5-5	CASSAGAGEGNTIYF
-	TRBV28	CASKGHINTEAFF
-	TRBV28	CASSPTGRGPTGELFF
-	TRBV19	CASSIGRTGDQPQHF
few	TRBV2	CASKRERTDTQYF
-	TRBV6-5	CASSYSAGSDQPQHF
-	TRBV28	CASSLGGLISGNQPQHF
-	TRBV9	CASSVDSGGELFF
-	TRBV4-2	CASSLVGGWEQYF
few	TRBV4-2	CASSQGRAGQVGYEQYF
-	TRBV9	CASSQGSGINQPQHF
-	TRBV5-1	CAPGGGTDTQYF
-	TRBV7-9	CASSAPSGNNSPLHF
-	TRBV7-3	CASSPRLAGGLSADTQYF
-	TRBV4-2	CASSQDPQMVAGGGYNEQFF
once	TRBV7-2	CASSLQGIGTGELFF
-	TRBV28	CASRGTNSYEQYF
-	TRBV18	CASSPRGLDQPQHF
-	TRBV19	CASRPGQGTGELFF
-	TRBV10-2	CASSEPLTGGIEDTQYF
-	TRBV5-4	CASRQWTGPNTGELFF
-	TRBV19	CASSIGTGAMERYTF
-	TRBV27	CASSIGRQGRDGYTF
-	TRBV5-8	CASIWGTSGADTQYF
many	TRBV28	CASRLAARPDSYGYTF
-	TRBV6-5	CASSYSRDTDTQYF
-	TRBV2	CASRGTSESGELFF
-	TRBV11-2	CASSLDRDTNTDTQYF
-	TRBV9	CASRGEGVGTEAFF
once	TRBV18	CASSVSGTGVTGELFF
once	TRBV28	CASSWAQLAVGETQYF